Shown below are 21 T cell receptor beta chains from a single sample sequenced in a study of blood T cell repertoires in COVID-19. Produced via immunoSEQ multiplex PCR; TCRdb's table is partial and in-frame only. Of about 100,000 clones in the sample, just over 90% were seen once. Sample: peripheral blood. The source of these receptors is a man between 60 and 75 years old with acute or convalescent COVID-19.

The V and J genes are TRBV6-5 and TRBJ1-2; TRBD1 matches at 7 bases. With 6 bases clipped from V and 2 bases from J, the junction kept 6 bases outside the gene matches. This CDR3 has 14 amino acids. The germline CDR1 and CDR2 sequences are MNHEY and SVGAGI. CDR3: CASRAGQTNYGYTF. The CDR3, as DNA: TGTGCCAGCAGGGCGGGACAGACAAACTATGGCTACACCTTC.

With respect to this clone: Different DNA sequences within this sample yield the same CDR3. J is TRBJ1-6 and V is TRBV12-3 or TRBV12-4; 7 bases match TRBD1. The CDR3 length is 13 residues. With 2 bases clipped from V and 8 bases from J, the junction kept 0 bases outside the gene matches. As DNA, the CDR3 is TGTGCCAGCAGTTTACAGGGGGATTCACCCCTCCACTTT. This codes for CASSLQGDSPLHF.

The rearrangement joins TRBV29-1 to TRBJ1-5, with D perhaps TRBD1 (5 bases). From germline, CDR1 is SQVTM and CDR2 ANQGSEA. V was pared by 5 bases and J by 0 bases, with 8 bases between. This CDR3 region has 13 residues. The DNA of the CDR3 is TGCAGCGTTTCAAGGGGTAGCAATCAGCCCCAGCATTTT. Translating gives CSVSRGSNQPQHF.

V usage is TRBV7-9 and J usage is TRBJ1-2, with 7 nucleotides matching TRBD1. Germline CDR1 is SEHNR and CDR2 is FQNEAQ (reference sequence). This CDR3 comprises 15 residues. V gave up 0 bases and J gave up 6 bases; unmatched junction bases: 7. CDR3 region: CASSLAAATGNGYTF. The CDR3 nucleotides are TGTGCCAGCAGCTTAGCAGCCGCGACAGGGAATGGCTACACCTTC.

This chain links TRBV30 with TRBJ1-1; TRBD1 might be the D (6 bases). V shed 3 bases and J shed 1 base, with 9 bases lying between them. CDR1 is GTSNPN, CDR2 SVGIG, per germline (reference sequence). The CDR3 runs to 13 residues. The CDR3 bases are TGTGCCTGGAGATGGACAGCGAACACTGAAGCTTTCTTT. Protein: CAWRWTANTEAFF.

This clone was detected only a few times. The sample contains more than one DNA sequence encoding this CDR3. J is TRBJ2-5 and V is TRBV18, with 9 bases fitting TRBD1. Unmatched junction bases numbered 3, after V lost 3 bases and J lost 1 base. This CDR3 has 15 amino acids. Germline loops: CDR1 KGHSH, CDR2 LQKENI. In nucleotides, the CDR3 is TGTGCCAGCTCACCCGGGACAGGGCGCCAAGAGACCCAGTACTTC. Its protein is CASSPGTGRQETQYF.

This chain uses TRBV5-1 with TRBJ2-3, with D possibly being TRBD1 (6 bases). The CDR3 runs 13 residues. Germline CDR1 reads SGHRS; CDR2 reads YFSETQ. Trimming removed 3 bases from V and 4 bases from J, with 9 bases in between. The CDR3 sequence: CASSSGDADTQYF. CDR3 nucleotides: TGCGCCAGCAGCTCAGGGGATGCAGATACGCAGTATTTT.

The chain recombines TRBV25-1 with TRBJ2-1; 10 positions match TRBD1. V was clipped by 4 bases and J by 7 bases; unmatched bases: 13. The CDR3 totals 17 residues. CDR1 MGHDK and CDR2 SYGVNS come from the germline V gene. CDR3 DNA sequence: TGTGCCAGCAGTGTATTTGCCGGGACAGGGGAAGGGAATGAGCAGTTCTTC. Translating gives CASSVFAGTGEGNEQFF.

J is TRBJ2-1 and V is TRBV18; maybe TRBD2 (5 bases). The CDR3 has 14 amino acids. Germline-derived CDR1 and CDR2 are KGHSH and LQKENI. Deletions cut 6 bases from V and 9 bases from J, with 18 bases between. As DNA, the CDR3 is TGTGCCAGCTCGCCGCGCTCCGTAGCGATTGAGCAGTTCTTC. It codes for CASSPRSVAIEQFF.

The CDR3 nucleotides are TGCAGCGTTGACGAAGCGGGAGGTGGCGAGACCCAGTACTTC. Translated: CSVDEAGGGETQYF. The J gene is TRBJ2-5, the V gene TRBV29-1, with 9 bases fitting TRBD2. J was trimmed by 5 bases and V by 3 bases; bases with no gene match: 7. Germline CDR1 reads SQVTM; CDR2 reads ANQGSEA. The CDR3 length is 14 residues.

V gene TRBV30 combines with J gene TRBJ1-2; D is ambiguous. This CDR3 has 12 residues. V was clipped by 0 bases and J by 8 bases, with 10 bases between them. Germline CDR1 reads GTSNPN; CDR2 reads SVGIG (reference sequence). In nucleotides, the CDR3 is TGTGCCTGGAGTGTAATGACGGAGGGCTACACCTTC. Translation: CAWSVMTEGYTF.

The genes are TRBV4-1 and TRBJ1-4; TRBD1 agrees at 8 bases. The ends lost 4 bases at V and 7 bases at J; junction bases unmatched: 11. Per germline, CDR1 MGHRA and CDR2 YSYEKL. The CDR3 runs to 16 residues. The CDR3 loop is CASSRQGQVASEKLFF. CDR3 coding DNA: TGCGCCAGCAGCCGACAGGGACAGGTGGCGAGTGAAAAACTGTTTTTT.

The chain uses TRBV2 and TRBJ2-3; TRBD1 is a possible D gene (5 bases). This CDR3 has 15 amino acids. Trimming removed 3 bases at V and 3 bases at J, with 13 bases between. CDR1 and CDR2 (germline): SNHLY, FYNNEI. The CDR3 reads CASSEGLLITDTQYF. CDR3 sequence (DNA): TGTGCCAGCAGTGAGGGGCTGCTTATAACAGATACGCAGTATTTT.

The chain employs TRBV30 and TRBJ2-5; 7 nucleotides line up with TRBD2. This CDR3 is built from 18 residues. Germline CDR1 GTSNPN, CDR2 SVGIG (reference sequence). With 6 bases clipped from V and 0 bases from J, the junction kept 19 bases outside the gene matches. CDR3 nucleotides: TGTGCCTGCCCCAGACTAGCCGGATCCCCTTCCAACCAAGAGACCCAGTACTTC. Protein sequence: CACPRLAGSPSNQETQYF.

The chain couples TRBV25-1 to TRBJ1-4, with D possibly being TRBD1 (5 bases). V was pared by 6 bases and J by 8 bases, with 16 bases between. The CDR3 extends over 14 amino acids. Germline V gene data show CDR1 as MGHDK and CDR2 as SYGVNS. CDR3 loop: CASSLPGGGEKLFF. CDR3 DNA sequence: TGTGCCAGCAGCCTACCCGGGGGAGGGGAAAAACTGTTTTTT.

The chain couples TRBV3-1 (or the pseudogene TRBV3-2) to TRBJ2-3, with TRBD2 as a possible D gene (5 bases). The CDR3 covers 13 residues. CDR1 LGHDT and CDR2 YNNKEL come from the germline V gene (reference sequence). Deletions cut 1 base from V and 7 bases from J, with 9 bases between. This CDR3 is CASSQGDYNTQYF. The CDR3 DNA sequence: TGTGCCAGCAGCCAAGGAGACTACAATACGCAGTATTTT.

J is TRBJ1-5 and V is TRBV11-3, with TRBD1 matching over 7 bases. V was clipped by 1 base and J by 1 base; unmatched bases: 7. This CDR3 spans 17 amino acids. Germline-derived CDR1 and CDR2 are SGHNT and YENEEA. CDR3 DNA sequence: TGTGCCAGCAGCTTAGGGAAGGGGGCGATAAGCAATCAGCCCCAGCATTTT. Protein product: CASSLGKGAISNQPQHF. Filled out from reference TRBV11-3 and TRBJ1-5, the complete variable domain reads EAGVVQSPRYKIIEKKQPVAFWCNPISGHNTLYWYLQNLGQGPELLIRYENEEAVDDSQLPKDRFSAERLKGVDSTLKIQPAELGDSAVYLCASSLGKGAISNQPQHFGDGTRLSIL.

The CDR3 DNA reads as TGTGCCAGCAGTCAACCCGGGACACCCGAGCAGTACGTC. It specifies CASSQPGTPEQYV. The genes are TRBV5-4 and TRBJ2-7; tentatively, D is TRBD1 (6 bases). The V end was cut by 5 bases, the J end by 6 bases, with 15 bases between. The CDR3 runs to 13 residues. Germline-derived CDR1 and CDR2 are SGHNT and YYREEE (reference sequence).

The V and J genes are TRBV2 and TRBJ1-4; 10 bases align to TRBD1. This CDR3 region has 16 residues. CDR1 and CDR2 (germline): SNHLY, FYNNEI. The J segment lost 10 bases and the V segment lost 3 bases, leaving 11 bases of the junction unmatched. CDR3 region: CASSDGPGQGIGKLFF. The CDR3 nucleotides read TGTGCCAGCAGTGACGGACCGGGACAGGGGATTGGAAAACTGTTTTTT.

As DNA, the CDR3 is TGTGCCAGTAGTATCTTCGGCAGCGCCATGAACACTGAAGCTTTCTTT. The encoded protein is CASSIFGSAMNTEAFF. The rearrangement uses TRBV19 and TRBJ1-1; the D is unclear. The germline CDR1 and CDR2 sequences are LNHDA and SQIVND (reference sequence). CDR3 size: 16 residues. Trimming took off 3 bases at V and 0 bases at J, with 14 bases between the two ends.

V usage is TRBV7-3 and J usage is TRBJ1-1, with 8 bases matching TRBD1. From germline, CDR1 is SGHTA and CDR2 FQGTGA. This CDR3 is built from 16 residues. V shed 6 bases, J shed 3 bases, and the junction held 12 bases outside the gene matches. The CDR3 is CASSRQGRGKDTEAFF. CDR3 DNA sequence: TGTGCCAGCAGTCGACAGGGGCGGGGGAAAGACACTGAAGCTTTCTTT.